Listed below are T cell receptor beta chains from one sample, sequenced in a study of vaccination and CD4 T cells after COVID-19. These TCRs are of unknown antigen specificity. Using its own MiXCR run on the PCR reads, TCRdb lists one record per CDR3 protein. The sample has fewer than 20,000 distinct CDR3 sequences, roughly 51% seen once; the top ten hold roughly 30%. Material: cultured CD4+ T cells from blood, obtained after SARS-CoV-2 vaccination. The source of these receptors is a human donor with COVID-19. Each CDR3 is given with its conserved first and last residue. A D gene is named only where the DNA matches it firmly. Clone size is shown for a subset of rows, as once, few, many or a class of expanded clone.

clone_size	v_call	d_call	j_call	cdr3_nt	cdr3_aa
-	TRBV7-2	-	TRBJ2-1	TGTGCCAGCAGCCAAAGTATGGGGGGCCTTAATGAGCAGTTCTTC	CASSQSMGGLNEQFF
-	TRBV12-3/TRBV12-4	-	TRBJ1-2	TGTGCCAGCAGTTTTGGGGGTTATGGCTACACCTTC	CASSFGGYGYTF
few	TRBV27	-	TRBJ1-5	TGTGCCAGCAGTTTATCAGGTAGCAATCAGCCCCAGCATTTT	CASSLSGSNQPQHF
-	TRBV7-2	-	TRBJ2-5	TGTGCCAGCAGCTTGATATCTTTCCGGGTAGAGACCCAGTACTTC	CASSLISFRVETQYF
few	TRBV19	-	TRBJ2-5	TGTGCCAGTAGTATGACCCAACGGTACCAAGAGACCCAGTACTTC	CASSMTQRYQETQYF
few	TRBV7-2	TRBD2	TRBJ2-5	TGTGCCAGCGAGCGGGGGAGGAGGGAGACCCAGTACTTC	CASERGRRETQYF
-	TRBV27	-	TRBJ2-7	TGTGCCAGCAGGGCTCCCCGGGGCTCGTATGAGCAGTACTTC	CASRAPRGSYEQYF
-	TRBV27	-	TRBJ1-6	TGTGCCAGCAACGTACGGGGCAGCTCCTATAATTCACCCCTCCACTTT	CASNVRGSSYNSPLHF
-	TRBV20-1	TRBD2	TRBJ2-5	TGCAGTGCCCTCCCTCCAAGGTGGAGCGGGGGGGCTGCGGAGGGAAAAGAGACCCAGTACTTC	CSALPPRWSGGAAEGKETQYF
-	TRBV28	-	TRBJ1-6	TGTGCCAGCAGCGCCCATCAGGTCTATAATTCACCCCTCCACTTT	CASSAHQVYNSPLHF
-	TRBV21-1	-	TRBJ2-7	TGTGCCAGCAGCGTAAACCAACGACAGGGGGCCCTTCTAGCGACCTACGAGCAGTACTTC	CASSVNQRQGALLATYEQYF
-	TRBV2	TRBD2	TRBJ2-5	TGTGCCAGCAGTGAAGGGGGGACTAATCAAGAGACCCAGTACTTC	CASSEGGTNQETQYF
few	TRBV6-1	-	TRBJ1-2	TGTGCCAGCAGTGAAATGGGTAGTGGTGGCTACACCTTC	CASSEMGSGGYTF
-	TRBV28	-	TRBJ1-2	TGTGCCAGTTTTTCCGGGGGGCGAAAGTCCTACACCTTC	CASFSGGRKSYTF
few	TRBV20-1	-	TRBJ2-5	TGCAGTGCTAGAGGACGGGACGGGACCCAGTACTTC	CSARGRDGTQYF
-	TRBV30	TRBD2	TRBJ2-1	TGTGCCTGGAGTGGGGGACTAGCGGGGGGGCCGGGGTACAATGAGCAGTTCTTC	CAWSGGLAGGPGYNEQFF
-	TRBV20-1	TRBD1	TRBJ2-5	TGCAGTGCTAGAGGTCAGGGGGCTGAGACCCAGTACTTC	CSARGQGAETQYF
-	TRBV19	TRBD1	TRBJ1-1	TGTGCCAGTAGTACCGGACAGGTCACGAACACTGAAGCTTTCTTT	CASSTGQVTNTEAFF
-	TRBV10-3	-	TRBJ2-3	TGTGCCTGCGCCGGGGCTGGCACAGATACGCAGTATTTT	CACAGAGTDTQYF
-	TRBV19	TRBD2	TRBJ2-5	TGTGCCAGTAGTAAGGGGACTAGCGGGGGGACCCAGTACTTC	CASSKGTSGGTQYF
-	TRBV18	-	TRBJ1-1	TGTGCCAGCTCACCAAGAAGTGGGTACACTGAAGCTTTCTTT	CASSPRSGYTEAFF
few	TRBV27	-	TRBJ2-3	TGTGCCAGCAGGATGGTGGATACGCAGTATTTT	CASRMVDTQYF
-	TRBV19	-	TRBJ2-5	TGTGCCAGTAGCCAAGACCGGGCCCAAGAGACCCAGTACTTC	CASSQDRAQETQYF
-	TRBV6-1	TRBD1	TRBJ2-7	TGTGCCAGCAGTGATGGGACAGGACCCTCGTACGAGCAGTACTTC	CASSDGTGPSYEQYF
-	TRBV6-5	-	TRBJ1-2	TGTGCCAGCAGTTACTCGTTTGGAGGAGACTATGGCTACACCTTC	CASSYSFGGDYGYTF
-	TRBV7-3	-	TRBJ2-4	TGTGCCAGCAGCAAAGCCGGGGGCATTCAGTACTTC	CASSKAGGIQYF
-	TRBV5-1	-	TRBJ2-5	TGCGCCAGCAGCTCCCTCGGACCGGAGCAAGAGACCCAGTACTTC	CASSSLGPEQETQYF
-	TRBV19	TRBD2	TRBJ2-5	TGTGCCAGTAAAGAGCGGGGTCAAGAGACCCAGTACTTC	CASKERGQETQYF
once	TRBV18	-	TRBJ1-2	TGTGCCAGCTCACCACCACGCTCCGGGGGGGCCTATGGCTACACCTTC	CASSPPRSGGAYGYTF
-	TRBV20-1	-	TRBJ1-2	TGCAGTGCTAGTTGGGACTATGGCTACACCTTC	CSASWDYGYTF
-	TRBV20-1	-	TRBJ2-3	TGCAGTTCCCGGGAGTCTGGCACAGATACGCAGTATTTT	CSSRESGTDTQYF
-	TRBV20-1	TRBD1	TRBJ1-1	TGCAGTGCTAGCCAAGGGACAGTGATGAACACTGAAGCTTTCTTT	CSASQGTVMNTEAFF
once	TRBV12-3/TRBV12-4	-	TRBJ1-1	TGTGCCAGCAGCTTTACAGGGTTTAGCGCTGAAGCTTTCTTT	CASSFTGFSAEAFF
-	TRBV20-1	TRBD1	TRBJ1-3	TGCAGTGCTAGACAGGGGGCGACGGGAAACACCATATATTTT	CSARQGATGNTIYF
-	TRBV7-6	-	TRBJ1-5	TGTGCCAGCAGCCTAAGCCCACATAATAGCAATCAGCCCCAGCATTTT	CASSLSPHNSNQPQHF
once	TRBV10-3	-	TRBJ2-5	TGTGCCATCAGTGAGTTAAACCAGCGGCAAGAGACCCAGTACTTC	CAISELNQRQETQYF
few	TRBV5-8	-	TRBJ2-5	TGTGCCAGCAGCTTGGGTCAGAAGACCACCTCAAGAGTGACCCAGTACTTC	CASSLGQKTTSRVTQYF
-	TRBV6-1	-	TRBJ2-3	TGTGCCAGCAGTACTACAGGGCGGACGCAGTATTTT	CASSTTGRTQYF
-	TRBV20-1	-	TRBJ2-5	TGCAGTGCTTTCTATTTAGCCGGGGAGACCCAGTACTTC	CSAFYLAGETQYF
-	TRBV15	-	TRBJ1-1	TGTGCCACCAGCATACCGGGGAACACTGAAGCTTTCTTT	CATSIPGNTEAFF
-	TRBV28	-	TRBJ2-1	TGTGCCAGCACCCCCCCTACGGGTAGCTACAATGAGCAGTTCTTC	CASTPPTGSYNEQFF
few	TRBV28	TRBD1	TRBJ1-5	TGTGCCAGCACCTCACCGGGACAGGGGACTATCCAGCCCCAGCATTTT	CASTSPGQGTIQPQHF
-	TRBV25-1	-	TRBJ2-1	TGTGCCAGCACAACAAACAGGAATGAGCAGTTCTTC	CASTTNRNEQFF
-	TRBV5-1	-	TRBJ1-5	TGCGCCAGCAGCTTGGGTCTGGGGGGCGATCAGCCCCAGCATTTT	CASSLGLGGDQPQHF
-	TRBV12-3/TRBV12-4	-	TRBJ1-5	TGTGCCAGCAGTTTTTGGGCTGCCCATAGCAATCAGCCCCAGCATTTT	CASSFWAAHSNQPQHF
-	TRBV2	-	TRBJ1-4	TGTGCCAGCAAGAGGGACGTCACTAATGAAAAACTGTTTTTT	CASKRDVTNEKLFF
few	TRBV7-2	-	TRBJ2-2	TGTGCCAGCAGCTATAACGGGTTGAACACCGGGGAGCTGTTTTTT	CASSYNGLNTGELFF
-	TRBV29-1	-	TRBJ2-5	TGCAGCGTTGTGCAGGGCGTCCCAGAGACCCAGTACTTC	CSVVQGVPETQYF
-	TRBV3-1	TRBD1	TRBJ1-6	TGTGCCAGCAGCTCGCTCCCGGGACAGGGTTCCTATAATTCACCCCTCCACTTT	CASSSLPGQGSYNSPLHF
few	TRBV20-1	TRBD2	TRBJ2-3	TGCAGTGCCGGCCCGAGAGCGGGGGGGCCGGGGGATACGCAGTATTTT	CSAGPRAGGPGDTQYF
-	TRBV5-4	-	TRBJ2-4	TGTGCCAGCAGCTTGTCTGTTCCCGGGGGCAGGAACATTCAGTACTTC	CASSLSVPGGRNIQYF
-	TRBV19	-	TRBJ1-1	TGTGCCAGTTCGGACACCGGGAGCACTGAAGCTTTCTTT	CASSDTGSTEAFF
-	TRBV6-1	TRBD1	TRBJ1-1	TGTGCCAGCAGCGGGACAGTTTGGGACATGAACACTGAAGCTTTCTTT	CASSGTVWDMNTEAFF
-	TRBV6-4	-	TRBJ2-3	TGTGCAGGCTCTAGCCTCACAGATACGCAGTATTTT	CAGSSLTDTQYF